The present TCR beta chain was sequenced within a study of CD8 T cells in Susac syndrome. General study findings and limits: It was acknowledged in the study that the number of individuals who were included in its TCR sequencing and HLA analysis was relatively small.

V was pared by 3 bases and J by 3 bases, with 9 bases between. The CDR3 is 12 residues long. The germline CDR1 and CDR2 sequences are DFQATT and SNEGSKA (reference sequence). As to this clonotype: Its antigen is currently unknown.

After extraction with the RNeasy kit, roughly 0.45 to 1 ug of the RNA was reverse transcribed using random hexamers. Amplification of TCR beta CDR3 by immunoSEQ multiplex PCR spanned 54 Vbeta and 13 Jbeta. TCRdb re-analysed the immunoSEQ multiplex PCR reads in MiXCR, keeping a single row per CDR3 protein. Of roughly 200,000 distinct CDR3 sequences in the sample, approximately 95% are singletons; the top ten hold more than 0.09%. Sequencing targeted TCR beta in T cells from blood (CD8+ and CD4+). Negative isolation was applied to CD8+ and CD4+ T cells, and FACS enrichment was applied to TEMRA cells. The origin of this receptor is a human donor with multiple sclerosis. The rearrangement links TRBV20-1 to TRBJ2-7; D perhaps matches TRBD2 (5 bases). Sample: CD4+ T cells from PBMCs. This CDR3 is CSASPGFYEQYF. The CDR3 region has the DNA TGCAGTGCTAGTCCGGGGTTCTACGAGCAGTACTTC.